This entry is about one T cell receptor (beta chain). The data originate from a study of cytomegalovirus exposure and HLA in healthy donors. The PCR made use of 60 Vbeta and 13 Jbeta primers. Sequencing was performed with immunoSEQ multiplex PCR; in TCRdb, only in-frame clones are kept and a portion is missing. The data contain under 95,000 clones, 60% to 85% of them singletons. This CDR3 has 16 residues. The V end lost 1 base, the J end lost 13 bases, and 22 bases lay between the germline ends. Germline-derived CDR1 and CDR2 are SEHNR and FQNEAQ (reference sequence). This TCR was recovered from a man aged 30 to 45 in good health and CMV-seropositive. Sequencing was performed on PBMCs. The chain employs TRBV7-9 and TRBJ1-4, with a possible D match to TRBD1 (6 bases). CDR3 sequence (DNA): TGTGCCAGCAGCTTAGGATTCAGCAGGGGTCATCGAGGACTGTTTTTT. Encoded protein: CASSLGFSRGHRGLFF.